This T cell receptor (beta chain) was profiled in a study of beta chain features in type 1 diabetes. Expressed TCRB transcripts were sequenced after all isolated RNA was converted to cDNA. TCRdb's table, derived via immunoSEQ multiplex PCR, lists solely in-frame clones and lacks some. The sample has about 250,000 clones, about 14% seen once; the top ten hold about 0.024%. The CDR3 contains 15 residues. Per germline, CDR1 SEHNR and CDR2 FQNEAQ (reference sequence). V lost 1 base and J lost 10, with 17 bases in between. This clone was observed a handful of times. The sample taken for sequencing was naive CD4+ T cells from blood. The TCR was taken from a middle-aged woman in good health. The chain links TRBV7-9 to TRBJ2-1; a possible D gene is TRBD1 (6 bases). CDR3 nucleotides: TGTGCCAGCAGCTTAGTCGCAGGGGCCCCCCTCGAGCAGTTCTTC. Translation gives CASSLVAGAPLEQFF.